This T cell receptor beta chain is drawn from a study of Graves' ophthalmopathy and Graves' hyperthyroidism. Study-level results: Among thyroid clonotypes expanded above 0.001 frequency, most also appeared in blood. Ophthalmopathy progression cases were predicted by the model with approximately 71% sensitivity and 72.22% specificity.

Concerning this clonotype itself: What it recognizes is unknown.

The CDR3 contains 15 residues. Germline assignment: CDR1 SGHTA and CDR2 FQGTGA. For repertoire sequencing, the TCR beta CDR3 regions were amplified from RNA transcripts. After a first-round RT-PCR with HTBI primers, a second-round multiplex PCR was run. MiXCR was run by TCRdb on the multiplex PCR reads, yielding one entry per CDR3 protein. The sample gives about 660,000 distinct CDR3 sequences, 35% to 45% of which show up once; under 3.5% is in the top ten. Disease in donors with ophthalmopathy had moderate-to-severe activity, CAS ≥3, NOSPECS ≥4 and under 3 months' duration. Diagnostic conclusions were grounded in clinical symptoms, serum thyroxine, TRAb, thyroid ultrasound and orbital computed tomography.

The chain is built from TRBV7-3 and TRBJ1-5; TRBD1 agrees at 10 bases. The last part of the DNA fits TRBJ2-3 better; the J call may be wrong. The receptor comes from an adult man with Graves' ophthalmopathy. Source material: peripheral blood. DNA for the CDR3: TGTGCCAGCAGCTTAGTCGGGACAGGGGCAGATACGCAGTATTTT. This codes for CASSLVGTGADTQYF.